Below are 3 T cell receptor beta chains sequenced from a single sample in a study of monozygotic twins with inflammatory bowel disease. TCRdb reanalyzed the 5' RACE reads, giving one entry per CDR3 protein sequence and no DNA. Its clone listing holds 400,000 to 500,000 distinct CDR3 sequences. Sequencing used blood. These receptors were obtained from a human donor with ulcerative colitis or Crohn's disease, or a healthy co-twin of an affected twin (not recorded which).

This chain connects TRBV2 to TRBJ1-2; TCRdb's D gene call, TRBD1, goes unchecked for lack of DNA. The CDR3 sequence is 16 residues long. CDR1 and CDR2 (germline): SNHLY, FYNNEI. The CDR3: CASSETSRGAEAGYTF.

The rearrangement uses TRBV20-1 and TRBJ2-3; TCRdb's D gene call, TRBD2, goes unchecked for lack of DNA. The CDR3 has 14 amino acids. Per the germline V gene, CDR1 is DFQATT and CDR2 is SNEGSKA (reference sequence). CDR3 sequence: CSATLAGRGDTQYF.

The rearrangement joins TRBV10-3 to TRBJ1-1. The CDR3 contains 13 residues. Per germline, CDR1 ENHRY and CDR2 SYGVKD. Here the CDR3 reads CAISESAGTEAFF.